The sequence of this T cell receptor (beta chain) was determined in a study of human T cells and chemical hapten exposure. Study-wide findings and caveats: Donors in the study had alopecia, meaning their immune response may differ from healthy people's.

The CDR3 consists of 13 residues. CDR1 is ENHRY and CDR2 is SYGVKD in the germline V gene. V trimming: 8 bases; J trimming: 4 bases; junction bases outside the gene matches: 7. In the case of this clonotype: Its antigen is unknown.

Indicated time point: patch test 1, 2 weeks after DPC sensitization. Treatment in this sample: therapeutic diphenylcyclopropenone sensitization with weekly scalp DPC. Participating donors were patients with alopecia, aged 18 to 70 years, considered appropriate candidates for DPC. One entry per CDR3 protein results from TCRdb running MiXCR on the RACE reads. The table records 65,000 to 80,000 distinct CDR3 sequences, 10% of them present only once. The sample in question was whole blood, obtained in connection with sensitization to the hapten diphenylcyclopropenone (DPC). The sequence derives from a woman aged 50 to 60 with alopecia areata. Some clones in this sample may be carry-over from other donors' samples. The V call is TRBV10-3, the J call TRBJ2-7; TRBD1 agrees at 8 bases. This CDR3 is CAIWQGAGYEQYF. DNA for the CDR3: TGTGCCATCTGGCAGGGGGCGGGGTACGAGCAGTACTTC.